These 13 T cell receptor beta chains originate from one sample sequenced in a study of beta chain features in type 1 diabetes. The study reverse transcribed the entire isolated RNA, so it sequenced expressed TCRB transcripts. The table came from immunoSEQ multiplex PCR; TCRdb's copy has only in-frame clones and leaves some out. The sample holds around 500,000 clones, roughly 11% seen once. The sample comprised naive CD4+ T cells from blood. The origin of the receptors is a woman under 30 in good health.

This clone was found many times. This rearrangement joins TRBV13 to TRBJ2-3, with 8 bases that match TRBD2. From germline, CDR1 is PRHDT and CDR2 FYEKMQ (reference sequence). J was trimmed by 1 base and V by 11 bases; bases with no gene match: 5. The CDR3 runs 13 residues. CDR3 amino acids: CACKTSGTDTQYF. CDR3 bases: TGTGCCTGTAAGACTAGCGGCACAGATACGCAGTATTTT.

The chain couples TRBV15 to TRBJ1-4, with D perhaps TRBD1 (6 bases). Trimming shortened V by 3 bases and J by 5 bases, and 13 bases separated the two germline ends. From germline, CDR1 is LNHNV and CDR2 YYDKDF (reference sequence). The CDR3 contains 15 residues. The CDR3 DNA reads TGTGCCACCAGCAGTCCAAAACAGGGAAATGAAAAACTGTTTTTT. This sequence encodes CATSSPKQGNEKLFF.

This clone was recorded a few times. The J gene is TRBJ1-1, the V gene TRBV2; no reliable D call. Germline values: CDR1 SNHLY, CDR2 FYNNEI. V was trimmed by 4 bases and J by 6 bases, leaving 9 bases between them. The CDR3 covers 12 residues. CDR3 residues: CASSAWMPEAFF. The CDR3, as DNA: TGTGCCAGCAGTGCTTGGATGCCTGAAGCTTTCTTT.

This clone showed up just a few times. This could be a read error, since a much larger clone is one nucleotide away. Other nucleotide sequences from this sample produce the same CDR3. The chain links TRBV18 to TRBJ1-1; the D gene is possibly TRBD1 (5 bases). V shed 1 base and J shed 3 bases, with 6 bases lying between them. The CDR3 sequence is 13 residues long. Germline CDR1 is KGHSH and CDR2 is LQKENI. This CDR3 reads CASSPQGYTEAFF. The CDR3 DNA reads TGTGCCAGCTCACCACAGGGGTACACTGAAGCTTTCTTT.

This clone was observed a handful of times. The chain is built from TRBV7-2 and TRBJ2-4, with a possible D match to TRBD2 (6 bases). V was clipped by 1 base and J by 0 bases, with 13 bases between them. CDR3 length equals 17 residues. The germline V gene has CDR1 SGHTA and CDR2 FQGNSA. The CDR3 region is CASSLVAGFLAKNIQYF. As DNA, the CDR3 is TGTGCCAGCAGCTTAGTGGCGGGATTCCTAGCCAAAAACATTCAGTACTTC. Based on the CDR3 plus reference TRBV7-2 and TRBJ2-4, the full variable domain is GAGVSQSPSNKVTEKGKDVELRCDPISGHTALYWYRQSLGQGLEFLIYFQGNSAPDKSGLPSDRFSAERTGGSVSTLTIQRTQQEDSAVYLCASSLVAGFLAKNIQYFGAGTRLSVL.

This clone has just a few counts. This chain joins TRBV5-1 and TRBJ2-1; 9 nucleotides match TRBD1. In germline, CDR1 is SGHRS, CDR2 YFSETQ. Trimming took 5 bases from V and 12 from J; bases not matched to a gene: 12. The length of the CDR3 is 14 residues. CDR3 sequence (DNA): TGCGCCAGCAGGCCGGGACAGGGCGCTCCCCTGCAGTTCTTC. It specifies CASRPGQGAPLQFF.

This clone was found a few times. This CDR3 is also generated by other DNA sequences in the sample. J is TRBJ2-1 and V is TRBV6-5, with D hard to call. V lost 0 bases, J lost 4 bases, and 4 bases lay in between. This CDR3 has 13 amino acids. In germline, CDR1 is MNHEY, CDR2 SVGAGI. CDR3 residues: CASSYSYYNEQFF. In nucleotides, the CDR3 is TGTGCCAGCAGTTACTCGTATTACAATGAGCAGTTCTTC.

There are a few counts of this clone. The chain has TRBV6-5 and TRBJ2-1; no firm D call. Trimming took off 2 bases at V and 9 bases at J, with 17 bases between the two ends. Germline values: CDR1 MNHEY, CDR2 SVGAGI. CDR3 length: 15 residues. The CDR3 region has the DNA TGTGCCAGCAGTTACCCTAGGGCCGGCCAGCCTGAGCAGTTCTTC. Amino acids: CASSYPRAGQPEQFF.

The V call is TRBV27, the J call TRBJ1-5; D is unresolved. The length of the CDR3 is 12 residues. Germline V CDR1 and CDR2: MNHEY, SMNVEV (reference sequence). The V gene lost 3 bases and the J gene lost 6 bases, with 6 bases spanning the gap. CDR3 sequence (DNA): TGTGCCAGCAGTTTTATCGCTCAGCCCCAGCATTTT. Translating it yields CASSFIAQPQHF.

The gene calls are TRBV7-8 and TRBJ2-1; D is possibly TRBD2 (6 bases). Trimming pared 8 bases from V and 8 bases from J, leaving 16 bases between. Germline V gene sequence: CDR1 SGHVS, CDR2 FQNEAQ. The CDR3 length is 13 residues. The CDR3 sequence is CASGGGFRYEQFF. Written as DNA, the CDR3 is TGTGCCAGCGGGGGAGGATTCCGATATGAGCAGTTCTTC.

The chain links TRBV9 to TRBJ1-5; tentative D call: TRBD1 (5 bases). CDR3 length: 17 amino acids. CDR1 is SGDLS, CDR2 YYNGEE, per germline. V was pared by 0 bases and J by 1 base, with 14 bases between. The CDR3 DNA follows: TGTGCCAGCAGCGTAGGTTGGCGGGGGGAGAGCAATCAGCCCCAGCATTTT. Its translation: CASSVGWRGESNQPQHF.

This clone was seen more than once but under ten times. The chain employs TRBV7-3 and TRBJ2-3; TRBD1 matches at 8 bases. Germline V gives CDR1 SGHTA, CDR2 FQGTGA. The V gene end was trimmed by 0 bases and the J gene end by 1 base; junction bases not matched to a gene: 12. This CDR3 has 19 amino acids. Here the CDR3 reads CASSLTGAGQGAGTDTQYF. The DNA for the CDR3 is TGTGCCAGCAGCTTAACCGGTGCCGGGCAGGGGGCCGGCACAGATACGCAGTATTTT.

This clone was counted only a few times. The chain is built from TRBV10-3 and TRBJ1-1; a possible D gene is TRBD1 (5 bases). This CDR3 is 12 amino acids long. V lost 3 bases, J lost 5 bases, and 7 bases lay in between. Germline V CDR1 and CDR2: ENHRY, SYGVKD. The CDR3, as DNA: TGTGCCATCAGTGATAAGGGGACTGAAGCTTTCTTT. This codes for CAISDKGTEAFF.